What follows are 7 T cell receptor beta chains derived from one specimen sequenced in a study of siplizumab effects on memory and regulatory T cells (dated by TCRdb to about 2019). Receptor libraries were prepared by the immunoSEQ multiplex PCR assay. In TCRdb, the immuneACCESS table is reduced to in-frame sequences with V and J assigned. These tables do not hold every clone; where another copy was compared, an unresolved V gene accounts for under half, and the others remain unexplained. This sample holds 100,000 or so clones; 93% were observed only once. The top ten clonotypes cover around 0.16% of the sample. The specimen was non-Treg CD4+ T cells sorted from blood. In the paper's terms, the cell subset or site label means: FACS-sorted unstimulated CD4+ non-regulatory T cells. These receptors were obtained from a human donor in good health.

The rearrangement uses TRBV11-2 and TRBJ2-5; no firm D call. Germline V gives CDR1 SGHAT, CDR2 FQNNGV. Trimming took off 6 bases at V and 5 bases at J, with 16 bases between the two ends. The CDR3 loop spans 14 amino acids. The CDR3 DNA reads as TGTGCCAGCAGACCCCGACTCCATTCTGAGACCCAGTACTTC. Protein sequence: CASRPRLHSETQYF.

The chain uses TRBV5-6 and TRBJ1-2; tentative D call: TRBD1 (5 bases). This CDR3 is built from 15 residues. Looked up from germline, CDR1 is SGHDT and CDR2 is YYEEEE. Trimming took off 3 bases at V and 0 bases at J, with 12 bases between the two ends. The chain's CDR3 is CASSSLDRANYGYTF. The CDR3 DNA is TGTGCCAGCAGCTCCCTAGACAGAGCTAACTATGGCTACACCTTC. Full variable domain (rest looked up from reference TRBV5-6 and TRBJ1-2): DAGVTQSPTHLIKTRGQQVTLRCSPKSGHDTVSWYQQALGQGPQFIFQYYEEEERQRGNFPDRFSGHQFPNYSSELNVNALLLGDSALYLCASSSLDRANYGYTFGSGTRLTVV.

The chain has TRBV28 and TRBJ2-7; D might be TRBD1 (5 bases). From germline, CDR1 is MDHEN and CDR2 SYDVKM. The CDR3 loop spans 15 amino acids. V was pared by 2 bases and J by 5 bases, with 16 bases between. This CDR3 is CASSLMSSRAHEQYF. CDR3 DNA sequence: TGTGCCAGCAGTTTAATGTCAAGCAGGGCCCACGAGCAGTACTTC.

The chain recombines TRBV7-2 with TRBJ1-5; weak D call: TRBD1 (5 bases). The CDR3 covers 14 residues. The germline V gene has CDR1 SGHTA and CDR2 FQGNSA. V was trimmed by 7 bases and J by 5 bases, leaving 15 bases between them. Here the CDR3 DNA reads TGTGCCAGCACCCGAACAAGGGGTGATCAGCCCCAGCATTTT. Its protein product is CASTRTRGDQPQHF.

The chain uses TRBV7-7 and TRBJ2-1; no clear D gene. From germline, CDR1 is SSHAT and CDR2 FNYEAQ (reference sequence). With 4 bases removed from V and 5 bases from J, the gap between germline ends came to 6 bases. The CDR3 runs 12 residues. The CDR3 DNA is TGTGCCAGCAGCTCAAACGACAATGAGCAGTTCTTC. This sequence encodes CASSSNDNEQFF. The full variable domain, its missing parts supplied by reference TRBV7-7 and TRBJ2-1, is GAGVSQSPRYKVTKRGQDVTLRCDPISSHATLYWYQQALGQGPEFLTYFNYEAQPDKSGLPSDRFSAERPEGSISTLTIQRTEQRDSAMYRCASSSNDNEQFFGPGTRLTVL.

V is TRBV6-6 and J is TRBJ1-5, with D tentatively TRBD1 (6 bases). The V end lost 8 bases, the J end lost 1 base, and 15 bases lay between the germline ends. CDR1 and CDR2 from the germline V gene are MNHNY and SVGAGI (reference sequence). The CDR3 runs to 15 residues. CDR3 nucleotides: TGTGCCAGCGGACACAGGGAGATGAGCAATCAGCCCCAGCATTTT. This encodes CASGHREMSNQPQHF.

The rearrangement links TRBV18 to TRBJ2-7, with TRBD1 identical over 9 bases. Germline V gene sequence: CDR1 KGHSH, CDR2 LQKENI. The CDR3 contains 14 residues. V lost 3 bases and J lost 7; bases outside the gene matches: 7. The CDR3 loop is CASSPEDRGGEQYF. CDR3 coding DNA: TGTGCCAGCTCACCGGAGGACAGGGGTGGGGAGCAGTACTTC.